Described below is a single T cell receptor (beta chain) sequence and its context. Its antigen is unidentified. The data stem from a study of shared clonotypes between healthy human individuals. Points from the study as a whole: Donor scarcity curtailed the genetic and exposure-history diversity represented herein. Apart from blood, nothing was sampled; tissue repertoires likely differ.

The V end lost 4 bases, the J end lost 0 bases, and 8 bases lay between the germline ends. Germline CDR1 is SGHRS and CDR2 is YFSETQ. This CDR3 region has 14 residues. Every subset had its genomic DNA shared out evenly among several immunoSEQ plates. Sequencing was performed with immunoSEQ multiplex PCR; in TCRdb, only in-frame clones are kept and a portion is missing. The table records about 710,000 clones, approximately 73% of them present only once. Sequencing used memory CD4+ T cells sorted from blood. The sample's subset: CD45RA-negative fraction. This clonotype was sampled from a woman aged 30 to 39 in good health. The chain links TRBV5-1 to TRBJ2-1; D unclear. CDR3: CASSTIISYNEQFF. The CDR3 coding sequence is TGCGCCAGCAGCACCATCATCTCCTACAATGAGCAGTTCTTC.